What follows are 5 T cell receptor beta chains derived from one specimen sequenced in a study of post-analysis software for immune sequencing data. Researchers reported that TCR beta cDNA libraries carried unique molecular identifiers. TCRdb used MiXCR to reprocess the PCR reads, holding one entry per CDR3 protein. The data contain some 690,000 distinct CDR3 sequences, 25% to 30% of them singletons. The antigens these receptors bind are not known. Study results and limitations: About 5 TRBV segments (TRBV5-6, TRBV5-1 and TRBV20-1 among them) occurred more frequently in patients than in controls.

The sequencing sample was made of blood. The receptors were sampled from a girl aged 5-17 years with multiple sclerosis.

The rearrangement links TRBV29-1 to TRBJ2-1; D remains unclear. Trimming removed 5 bases from V and 0 bases from J, with 17 bases in between. CDR1 is SQVTM and CDR2 is ANQGSEA in the germline V gene. The CDR3 covers 16 residues. CDR3 in amino acids: CSVRWRGLSSYNEQFF. Here the CDR3 DNA reads TGCAGCGTTAGGTGGCGCGGTTTAAGCTCCTACAATGAGCAGTTCTTC.

V gene TRBV29-1 combines with J gene TRBJ2-3; 8 bases map to TRBD1. Germline V gene data show CDR1 as SQVTM and CDR2 as ANQGSEA. The V and J ends lost 4 bases and 2 bases, in that order; junction bases with no gene match: 5. The CDR3 covers 14 residues. The CDR3 protein is CSVGGQGATDTQYF. In nucleotides, the CDR3 is TGCAGCGTTGGAGGCCAGGGGGCCACAGATACGCAGTATTTT.

V and J are TRBV7-2 and TRBJ2-7; maybe TRBD2 (5 bases). V gave up 5 bases and J gave up 3 bases, with 17 bases separating them. The CDR3 sequence is 15 residues long. Germline CDR1 and CDR2: SGHTA and FQGNSA. In DNA form, the CDR3 reads TGTGCCAGCAGCCTGTTGTACGGGGATGGCTACGAGCAGTACTTC. This gives the protein CASSLLYGDGYEQYF.

This chain connects TRBV6-6 to TRBJ2-5, with D unclear. The V end was cut by 11 bases, the J end by 2 bases, with 12 bases between. The germline V gene has CDR1 MNHNY and CDR2 SVGAGI (reference sequence). The CDR3 spans 12 residues. CDR3 nucleotide sequence: TGTGCCTCAGGCCCCGGGCAAGAGACCCAGTACTTC. Translation gives CASGPGQETQYF.

Turning to this clonotype: Given a much more abundant clone one base away, this may be a read error. The V gene is TRBV10-3, the J gene TRBJ2-1; no definite D call. Per germline, CDR1 ENHRY and CDR2 SYGVKD. The CDR3 is made up of 16 amino acids. V lost 3 bases to trimming and J lost 5 bases, with 17 bases between them. CDR3 in amino acids: CAISDPDLVGHNEQFF. The CDR3 coding sequence is TGTGCCATCAGTGACCCTGACCTCGTAGGCCACAATGAGCAGTTCTTC.